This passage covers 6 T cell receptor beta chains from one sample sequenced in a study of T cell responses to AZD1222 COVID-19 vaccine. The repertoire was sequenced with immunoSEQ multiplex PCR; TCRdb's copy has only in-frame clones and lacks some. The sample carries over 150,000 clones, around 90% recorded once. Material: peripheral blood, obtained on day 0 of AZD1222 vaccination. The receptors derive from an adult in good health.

CDR3 sequence: CASSVAGEYEQYF. The CDR3, as DNA: TGTGCCAGCTCCGTAGCGGGAGAGTACGAGCAGTACTTC. The chain links TRBV11-3 to TRBJ2-7, with 9 bases that match TRBD2. Germline-derived CDR1 and CDR2 are SGHNT and YENEEA. The CDR3 extends over 13 amino acids. V gave up 8 bases and J gave up 4 bases; unmatched junction bases: 6.

CDR3 sequence: CASSPQGADGYTF. CDR3 bases: TGTGCCAGCAGCCCGCAGGGGGCGGATGGCTACACCTTC. This chain joins TRBV16 and TRBJ1-2, with TRBD1 matching 8 bases. CDR1 and CDR2 from the germline V gene are KGHSY and FQNENV. Unmatched junction bases numbered 4, after V lost 4 bases and J lost 6 bases. The CDR3 sequence is 13 residues long.

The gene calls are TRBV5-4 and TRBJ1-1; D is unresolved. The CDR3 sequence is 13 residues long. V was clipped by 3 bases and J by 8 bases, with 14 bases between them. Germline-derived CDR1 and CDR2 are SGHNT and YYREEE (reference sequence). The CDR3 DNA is TGTGCCAGCAGCTCCTACGGGGTCGGGGAAGCTTTCTTT. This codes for CASSSYGVGEAFF.

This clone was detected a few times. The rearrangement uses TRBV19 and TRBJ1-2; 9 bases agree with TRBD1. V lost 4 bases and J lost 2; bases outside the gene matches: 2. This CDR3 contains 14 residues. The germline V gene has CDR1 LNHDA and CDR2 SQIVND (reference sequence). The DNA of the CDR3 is TGTGCCAGTAGTAGAGGACAGGGGAACTATGGCTACACCTTC. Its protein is CASSRGQGNYGYTF.

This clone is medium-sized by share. CDR3 in amino acids: CASSPIAGGPADTQYF. The DNA of the CDR3 is TGTGCCAGCAGCCCGATAGCGGGAGGGCCGGCAGATACGCAGTATTTT. J is TRBJ2-3 and V is TRBV9; 11 positions agree with TRBD2. The V segment lost 4 bases and the J segment 4 bases; nucleotides outside the gene matches: 8. CDR3 length: 16 residues. Germline lookup yields CDR1 SGDLS and CDR2 YYNGEE.

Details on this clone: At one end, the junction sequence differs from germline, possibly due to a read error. The CDR3 DNA is TGTGCCAGTAGTAGATCCGGGACAGGGTCCTCCGAGCAGTACTTC. Translation gives CASSRSGTGSSEQYF. The V call is TRBV19, the J call TRBJ2-7, with 9 bases matching TRBD1. The CDR3 extends over 15 amino acids. Germline loops: CDR1 LNHDA, CDR2 SQIVND (reference sequence).